This paragraph covers one T cell receptor beta chain sequence. What it binds is not known. Using immunoSEQ multiplex PCR, the repertoire was profiled, and TCRdb retains in-frame clones only, with some absent. This sample has 73,000 or so clones; around 79% occur once, and the top ten carry over 9.5%. The sample is drawn from a study of vaccination effects on CD4 cells after COVID-19. Using viral peptide pools, the ViraFEST assay grew out antigen-specific CD4+ T cells prior to sequencing. The authors isolated CD4+ T cells after 9 to 10 days of culture. Vaccine recipients lacked prior SARS-CoV-2 infection and had negative nucleocapsid antibodies. Overall study results and limits: Infection-derived and vaccine-derived clones contracted markedly late after vaccination.

With 0 bases clipped from V and 5 bases from J, the junction kept 6 bases outside the gene matches. The CDR3 consists of 16 residues. Germline V CDR1 and CDR2: SGHRS, YFSETQ. V and J are TRBV5-1 and TRBJ2-5; 11 nucleotides agree with TRBD2. The sample here was CD4+ T cells from PBMCs cultured with SARS-CoV-2 spike peptides, taken before COVID-19 vaccination. The source of this sequence is a human donor who received a COVID-19 vaccine. The CDR3: CASSLALAGGDETQYF. In DNA form, the CDR3 reads TGCGCCAGCAGCTTGGCTCTAGCGGGGGGAGATGAGACCCAGTACTTC.